This T cell receptor (beta chain) was sequenced for a study of blood T cell repertoires in COVID-19 (dated by TCRdb to 2019 to 2021). Turning to the overall study: Samples from collaborators originated in the United States, Italy and Spain and spanned both the acute and convalescent phases of COVID-19. The prospective study material was composed of cDNA or gDNA derived from T cells, B-cell-depleted T cells, or PBMCs. Deeply sampled blood TCRbeta repertoires from subjects exposed to, actively infected with, or recovered from COVID-19 were included in the dataset. The repertoires were released in a freely available public database intended as a resource for research on the immune response to SARS-CoV-2. Samples were obtained from the ongoing ImmuneRACE study (first 160 participants) and from 1,000 to 1,500 subjects provided by 6 global collaborators. Nearly every sample came with metadata listing a de-identified subject ID, COVID-19 status, age in years and sex. HLA class I and class II types, where available, came from metadata supplied by the sample provider rather than from assay-based typing.

The collaborating institutions used their own protocols to collect whole blood in K2EDTA tubes. For TCRbeta analysis, collaborators shipped samples as frozen whole blood, isolated PBMCs, or DNA extracted from either of those sample types. Of note for this clone: No antigen is known for it. No much larger clone exists at a distance of one base, and base qualities are not known.

The immunoSEQ Assay, a bias-controlled multiplex PCR, was used to amplify TCRbeta CDR3 regions from genomic DNA. The published analysis was carried out like this. Within the assay, amplification of reference gene primers was used to estimate how many nucleated cells each sample contained. To quantify the absolute abundance of each unique TCRbeta CDR3 rearrangement, sequence reads were collapsed and filtered. Productive Simpson clonality was computed per sample as the square root of Simpson's diversity index over productive rearrangements. The clones in this table, taken by TCRdb from immuneACCESS, are in-frame only. Not every clone is retained; where verified, under half of the shortfall comes from an unresolved V gene, and the cause of the rest is unknown. For V, J and clone size, that table is used; D and trimming come from the DNA. This sample has 150,000 to 200,000 clones in its table, and roughly 90% of those were observed once. The top ten constitute around 1.5% of the sample.

Broader findings and caveats from the paper: Clinical and demographic metadata were provided uncurated, with the amount varying by source and participant.

CDR1 and CDR2, looked up from the germline V gene, are SGHTA and FQGNSA. V is cut back by 5 bases and J by 0 bases, with 3 bases in the junction unmatched. The CDR3 spans 14 residues, from the cysteine through the phenylalanine. The read is trimmed to its CDR3 DNA, 42 bases read in frame from base 1. The chain joins TRBV7-2 to TRBJ1-2; 7 central nucleotides agree with TRBD1. Material: peripheral blood. The clonotype comes from a woman aged 50 to 60 with acute or convalescent COVID-19. The DNA is TGTGCCAGCAGCCGGGACAGAGCTAACTATGGCTACACCTTC. Its product reads: CASSRDRANYGYTF.